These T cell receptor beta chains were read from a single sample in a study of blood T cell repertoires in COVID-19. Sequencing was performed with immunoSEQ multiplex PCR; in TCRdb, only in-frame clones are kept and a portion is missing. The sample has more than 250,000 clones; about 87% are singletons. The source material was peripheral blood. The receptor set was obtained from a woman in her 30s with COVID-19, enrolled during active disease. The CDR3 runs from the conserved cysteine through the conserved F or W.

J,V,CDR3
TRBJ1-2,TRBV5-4,CASSSSRGATYGYTF
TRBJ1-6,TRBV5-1,CASSFLDRDSPLHF
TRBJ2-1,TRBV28,CASSFWDSPNEQFF
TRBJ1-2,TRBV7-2,CASSLVVAAHGYTF
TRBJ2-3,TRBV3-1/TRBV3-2,CASSPNVAGAGDTQYF
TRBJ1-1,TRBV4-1,CASSHDRDTEAFF
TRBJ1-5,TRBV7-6,CASSLRAGAGQPQHF
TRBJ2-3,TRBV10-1,CASSVSQEVTDTQYF
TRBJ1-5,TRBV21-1,CASSPRRVRQVRNQPQHF
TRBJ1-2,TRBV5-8,CASSSPPGQLPNYGYTF
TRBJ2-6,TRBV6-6,CASSLTGGFSGANVLTF
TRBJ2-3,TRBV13,CASSLEDRREQYF
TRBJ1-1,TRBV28,CASSFTEMNTEAFF
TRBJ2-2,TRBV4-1,CASSQEAVSNTGELFF
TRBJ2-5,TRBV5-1,CASRKTGGDQETQYF
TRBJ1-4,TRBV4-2,CASSHRGGLFF
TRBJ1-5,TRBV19,CASKAGQVHQPQHF
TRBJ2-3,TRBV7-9,CASSLVLAGGPGYF
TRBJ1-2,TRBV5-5,CASSLAGGPYGYTF
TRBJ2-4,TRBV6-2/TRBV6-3,CASSEDRVKNIQYF
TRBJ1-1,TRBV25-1,CASRDRDYTEAFF
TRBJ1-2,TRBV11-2,CASSSRNYGYTF
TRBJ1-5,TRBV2,CASSEHRPSNQPQHF
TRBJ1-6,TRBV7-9,CASRYGSGSPLHF
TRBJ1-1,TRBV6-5,CASTEQGGRAEAFF
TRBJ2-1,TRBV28,CASRSLNEQFF
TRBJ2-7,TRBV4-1,CASSSRLMSYEQYF
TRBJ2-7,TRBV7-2,CASSMTGGSYEQYF
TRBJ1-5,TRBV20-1,CSASRDSNQPQHF
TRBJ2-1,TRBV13,CASRGPHNEQFF
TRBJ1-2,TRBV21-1,CASSKGKGRVHGYTF
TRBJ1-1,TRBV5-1,CASSLGGQGELEAFF
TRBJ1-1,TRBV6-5,CASSYKALAFF
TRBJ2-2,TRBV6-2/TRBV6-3,CASSATETGELFF
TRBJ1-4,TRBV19,CASSPSPWTGIREKLFF
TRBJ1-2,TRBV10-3,CASTGFGGYTF
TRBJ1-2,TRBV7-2,CASSRAPGHNYGYTF
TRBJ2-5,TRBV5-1,CASSSTGKETQYF
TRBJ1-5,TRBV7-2,CASSPSYSNQPQHF
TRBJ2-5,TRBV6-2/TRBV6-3,CASSTTGVRAETQYF
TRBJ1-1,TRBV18,CASSPSTGGVLNTEAFF
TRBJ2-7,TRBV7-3,CASSLRGGPSGYEQYF
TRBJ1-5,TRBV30,CAWHQRGRGYSNQPQHF
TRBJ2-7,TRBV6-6,CASSPGQTYEQYF
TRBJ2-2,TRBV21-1,CASSKRTSGGFGSRFF
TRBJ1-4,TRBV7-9,CASSFSNEKLFF
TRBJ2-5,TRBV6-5,CASSYSRGMGTQYF
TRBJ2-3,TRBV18,CASSPIDTQYF
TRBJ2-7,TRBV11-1,CASSFSGSSYEQYF
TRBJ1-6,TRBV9,CASSAAGPLHF
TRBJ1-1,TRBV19,CASSSQGFAEAFF
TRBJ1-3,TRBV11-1,CASRADRHSGNTIYF
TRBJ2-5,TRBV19,CASSISGTLVVQYF
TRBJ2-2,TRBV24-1,CATSLPIGAANTGELFF
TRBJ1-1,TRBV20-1,CSASSGKEAFF
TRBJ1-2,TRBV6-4,CASRLHHLQGGRGYTF
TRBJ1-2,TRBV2,CASSEGQDYGYTF
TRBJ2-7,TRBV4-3,CASSYSTGDEQYF
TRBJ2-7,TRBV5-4,CASSPGGGRIEQYF